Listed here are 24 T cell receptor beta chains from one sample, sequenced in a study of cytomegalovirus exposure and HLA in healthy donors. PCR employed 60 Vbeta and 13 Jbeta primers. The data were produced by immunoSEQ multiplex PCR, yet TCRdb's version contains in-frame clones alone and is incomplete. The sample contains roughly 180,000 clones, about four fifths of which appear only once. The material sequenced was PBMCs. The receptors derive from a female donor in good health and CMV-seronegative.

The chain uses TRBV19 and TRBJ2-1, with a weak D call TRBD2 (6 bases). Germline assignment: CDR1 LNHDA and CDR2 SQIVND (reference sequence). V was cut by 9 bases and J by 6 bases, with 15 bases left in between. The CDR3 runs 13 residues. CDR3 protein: CASSRGGVNEQFF. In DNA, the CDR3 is TGTGCCAGCTCTAGGGGCGGGGTCAATGAGCAGTTCTTC.

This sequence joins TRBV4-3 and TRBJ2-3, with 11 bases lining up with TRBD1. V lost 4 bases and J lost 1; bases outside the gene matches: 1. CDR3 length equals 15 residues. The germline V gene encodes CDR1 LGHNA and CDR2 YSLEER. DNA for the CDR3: TGCGCCAGCAGCCCGGGACAGGGGGGCACAGATACGCAGTATTTT. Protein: CASSPGQGGTDTQYF.

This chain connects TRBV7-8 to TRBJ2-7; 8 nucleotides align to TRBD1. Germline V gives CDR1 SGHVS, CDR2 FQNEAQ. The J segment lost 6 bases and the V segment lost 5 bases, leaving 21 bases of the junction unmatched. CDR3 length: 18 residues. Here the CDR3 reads CASSTPPGQVPRASEQYF. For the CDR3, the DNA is TGTGCCAGCAGCACTCCACCGGGACAGGTCCCGAGGGCGAGCGAGCAGTACTTC.

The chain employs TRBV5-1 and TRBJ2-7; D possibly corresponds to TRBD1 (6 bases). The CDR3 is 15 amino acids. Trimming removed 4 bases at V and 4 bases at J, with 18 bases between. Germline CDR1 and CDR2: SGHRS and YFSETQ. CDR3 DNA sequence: TGCGCCAGCAGCACTCCCGGACAGTTCGGATACGAGCAGTACTTC. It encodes CASSTPGQFGYEQYF.

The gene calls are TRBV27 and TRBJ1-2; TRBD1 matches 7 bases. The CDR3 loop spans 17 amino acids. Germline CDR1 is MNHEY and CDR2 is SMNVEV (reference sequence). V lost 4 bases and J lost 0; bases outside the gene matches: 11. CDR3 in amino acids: CASSYSGRGLTNYGYTF. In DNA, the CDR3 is TGTGCCAGCAGTTACTCGGGAAGGGGGCTGACTAACTATGGCTACACCTTC.

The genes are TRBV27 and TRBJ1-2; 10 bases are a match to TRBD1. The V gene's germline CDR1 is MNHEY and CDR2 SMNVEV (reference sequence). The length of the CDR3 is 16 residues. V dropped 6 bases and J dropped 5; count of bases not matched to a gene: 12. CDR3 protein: CASSFIPPGQGYGYTF. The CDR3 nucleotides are TGTGCCAGCAGCTTCATCCCTCCGGGACAGGGGTATGGCTACACCTTC.

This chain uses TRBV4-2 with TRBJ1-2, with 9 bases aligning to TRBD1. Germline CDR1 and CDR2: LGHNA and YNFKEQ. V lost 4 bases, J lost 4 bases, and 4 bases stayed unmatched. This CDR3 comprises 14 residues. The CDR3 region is CASSPDRGSYGYTF. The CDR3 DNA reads TGTGCCAGCAGCCCTGACAGGGGGAGCTATGGCTACACCTTC.

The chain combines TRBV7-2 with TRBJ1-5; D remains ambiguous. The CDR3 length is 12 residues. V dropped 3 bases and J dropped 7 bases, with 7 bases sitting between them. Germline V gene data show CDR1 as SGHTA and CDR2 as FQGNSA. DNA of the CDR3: TGTGCCAGCAGCTTTGGAGGGCAGCCCCAGCATTTT. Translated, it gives CASSFGGQPQHF.

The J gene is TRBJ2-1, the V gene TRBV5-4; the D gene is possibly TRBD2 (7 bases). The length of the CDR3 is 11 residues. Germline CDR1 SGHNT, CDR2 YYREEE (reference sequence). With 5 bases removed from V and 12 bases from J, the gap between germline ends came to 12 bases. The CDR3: CASRTGGRQFF. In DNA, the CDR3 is TGTGCCAGCAGGACGGGGGGCCGGCAGTTCTTC. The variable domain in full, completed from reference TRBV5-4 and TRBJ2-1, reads ETGVTQSPTHLIKTRGQQVTLRCSSQSGHNTVSWYQQALGQGPQFIFQYYREEENGRGNFPPRFSGLQFPNYSSELNVNALELDDSALYLCASRTGGRQFFGPGTRLTVL.

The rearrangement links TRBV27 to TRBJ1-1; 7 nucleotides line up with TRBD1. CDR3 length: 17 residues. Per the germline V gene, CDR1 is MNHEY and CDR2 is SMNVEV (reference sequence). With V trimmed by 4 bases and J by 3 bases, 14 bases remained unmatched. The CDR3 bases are TGTGCCAGCAGTTCCCCGCTCCGGACAGGTAGGCACACTGAAGCTTTCTTT. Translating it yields CASSSPLRTGRHTEAFF.

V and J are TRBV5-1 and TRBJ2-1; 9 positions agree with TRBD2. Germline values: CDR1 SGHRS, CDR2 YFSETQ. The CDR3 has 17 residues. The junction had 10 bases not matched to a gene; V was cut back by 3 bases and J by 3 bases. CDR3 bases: TGCGCCAGCAGCTCCGGACTAGCGCATGGAGACTACAATGAGCAGTTCTTC. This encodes CASSSGLAHGDYNEQFF. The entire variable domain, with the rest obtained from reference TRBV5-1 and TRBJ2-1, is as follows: KAGVTQTPRYLIKTRGQQVTLSCSPISGHRSVSWYQQTPGQGLQFLFEYFSETQRNKGNFPGRFSGRQFSNSRSEMNVSTLELGDSALYLCASSSGLAHGDYNEQFFGPGTRLTVL.

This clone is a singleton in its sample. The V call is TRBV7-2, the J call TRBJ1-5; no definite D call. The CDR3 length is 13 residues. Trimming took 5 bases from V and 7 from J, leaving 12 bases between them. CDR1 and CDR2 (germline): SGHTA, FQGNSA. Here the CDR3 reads CASSPKIEQPQHF. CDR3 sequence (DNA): TGTGCCAGCAGCCCCAAAATCGAGCAGCCCCAGCATTTT.

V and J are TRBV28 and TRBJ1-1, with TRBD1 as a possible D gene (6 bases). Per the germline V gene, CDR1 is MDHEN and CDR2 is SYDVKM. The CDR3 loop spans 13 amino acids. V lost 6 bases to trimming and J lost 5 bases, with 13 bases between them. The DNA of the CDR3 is TGTGCCAGCAGGACCACAGGGAATACTGAAGCTTTCTTT. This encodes CASRTTGNTEAFF.

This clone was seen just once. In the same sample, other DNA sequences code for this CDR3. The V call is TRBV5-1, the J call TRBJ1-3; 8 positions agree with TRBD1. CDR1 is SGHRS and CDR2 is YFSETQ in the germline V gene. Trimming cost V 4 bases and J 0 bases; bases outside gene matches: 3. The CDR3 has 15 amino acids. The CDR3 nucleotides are TGCGCCAGCAGCAGGGACAGGAGCTCTGGAAACACCATATATTTT. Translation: CASSRDRSSGNTIYF.

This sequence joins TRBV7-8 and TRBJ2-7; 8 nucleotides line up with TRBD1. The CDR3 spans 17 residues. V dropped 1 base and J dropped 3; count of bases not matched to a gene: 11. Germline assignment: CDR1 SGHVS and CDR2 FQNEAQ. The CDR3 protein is CASSLDIGQGKVYEQYF. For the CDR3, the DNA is TGTGCCAGCAGCTTAGATATAGGACAGGGTAAGGTCTACGAGCAGTACTTC.

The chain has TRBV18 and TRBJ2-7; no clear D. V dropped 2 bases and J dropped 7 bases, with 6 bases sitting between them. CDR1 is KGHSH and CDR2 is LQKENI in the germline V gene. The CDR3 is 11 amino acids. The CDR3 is CASSPAKEQYF. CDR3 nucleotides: TGTGCCAGCTCACCAGCTAAGGAGCAGTACTTC.

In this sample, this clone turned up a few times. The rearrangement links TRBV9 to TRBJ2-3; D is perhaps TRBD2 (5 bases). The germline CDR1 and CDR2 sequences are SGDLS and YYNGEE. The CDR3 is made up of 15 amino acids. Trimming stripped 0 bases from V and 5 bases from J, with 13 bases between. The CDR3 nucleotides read TGTGCCAGCAGCGTAGTCGGCGGGTGGAAAGATACGCAGTATTTT. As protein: CASSVVGGWKDTQYF. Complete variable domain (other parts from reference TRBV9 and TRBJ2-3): DSGVTQTPKHLITATGQRVTLRCSPRSGDLSVYWYQQSLDQGLQFLIQYYNGEERAKGNILERFSAQQFPDLHSELNLSSLELGDSALYFCASSVVGGWKDTQYFGPGTRLTVL.

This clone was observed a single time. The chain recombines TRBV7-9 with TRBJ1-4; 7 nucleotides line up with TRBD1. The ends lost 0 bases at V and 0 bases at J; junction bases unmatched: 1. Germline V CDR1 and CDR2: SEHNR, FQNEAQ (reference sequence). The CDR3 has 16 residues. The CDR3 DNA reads TGTGCCAGCAGCTTAGCCGGGACAGCAACTAATGAAAAACTGTTTTTT. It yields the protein CASSLAGTATNEKLFF.

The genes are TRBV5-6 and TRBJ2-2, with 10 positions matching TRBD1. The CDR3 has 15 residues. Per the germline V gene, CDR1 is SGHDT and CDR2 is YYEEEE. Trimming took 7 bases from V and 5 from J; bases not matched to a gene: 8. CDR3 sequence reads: CASGWGTGVTGELFF. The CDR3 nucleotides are TGTGCCAGCGGCTGGGGGACAGGGGTTACCGGGGAGCTGTTTTTT.

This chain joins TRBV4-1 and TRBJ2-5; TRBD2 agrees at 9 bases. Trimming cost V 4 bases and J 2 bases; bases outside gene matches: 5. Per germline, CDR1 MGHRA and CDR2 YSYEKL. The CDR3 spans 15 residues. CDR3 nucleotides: TGCGCCAGCAGCCTTCTAGCGGGGAGACAAGAGACCCAGTACTTC. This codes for CASSLLAGRQETQYF.

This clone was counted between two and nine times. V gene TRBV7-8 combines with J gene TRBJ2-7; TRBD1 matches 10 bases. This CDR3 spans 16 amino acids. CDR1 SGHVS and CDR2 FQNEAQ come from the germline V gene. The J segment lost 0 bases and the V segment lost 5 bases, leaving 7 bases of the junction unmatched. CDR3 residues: CASSEPGQGTSYEQYF. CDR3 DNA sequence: TGTGCCAGCAGCGAACCGGGACAGGGGACCTCCTACGAGCAGTACTTC.

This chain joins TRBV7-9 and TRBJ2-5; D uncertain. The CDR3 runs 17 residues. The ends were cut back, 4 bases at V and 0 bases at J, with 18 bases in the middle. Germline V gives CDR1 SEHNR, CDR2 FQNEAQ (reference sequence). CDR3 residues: CASSSTSLRLYQETQYF. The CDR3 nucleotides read TGTGCCAGCAGCTCCACCTCTTTGCGCCTGTACCAAGAGACCCAGTACTTC.

The CDR3 DNA reads TGTGCCAGCAGTTACTCGATCGGGCAGGGGAAAGGCTACACCTTC. Encoded protein: CASSYSIGQGKGYTF. V is TRBV6-5 and J is TRBJ1-2, with a tentative D call TRBD1 (6 bases). The V and J ends lost 0 bases and 8 bases respectively, with 16 bases between them. CDR3 size: 15 residues. Per the germline V gene, CDR1 is MNHEY and CDR2 is SVGAGI.

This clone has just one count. CDR3: CASSLMGWSTDTQYF. The CDR3 coding sequence is TGTGCCAGCAGCTTAATGGGCTGGAGCACAGATACGCAGTATTTT. The chain has TRBV7-3 and TRBJ2-3, with unresolved D. The CDR3 runs 15 residues. The germline V gene has CDR1 SGHTA and CDR2 FQGTGA. Trimming removed 1 base from V and 0 bases from J, with 8 bases in between.